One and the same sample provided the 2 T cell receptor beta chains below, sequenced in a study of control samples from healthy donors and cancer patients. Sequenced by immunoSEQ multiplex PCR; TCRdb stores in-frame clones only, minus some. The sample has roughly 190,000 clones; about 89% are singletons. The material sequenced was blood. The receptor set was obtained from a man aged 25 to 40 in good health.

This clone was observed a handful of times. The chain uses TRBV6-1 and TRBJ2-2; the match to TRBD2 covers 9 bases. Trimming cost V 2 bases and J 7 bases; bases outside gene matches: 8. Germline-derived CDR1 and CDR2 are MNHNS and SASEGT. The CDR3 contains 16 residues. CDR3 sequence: CASSESSGGQGGELFF. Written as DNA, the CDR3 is TGTGCCAGCAGTGAAAGTAGCGGGGGCCAGGGCGGGGAGCTGTTTTTT.

The CDR3 nucleotides read TGTGCCAGCAGCATCGGTCTTAACTATGGCTACACCTTC. Translation gives CASSIGLNYGYTF. V usage is TRBV7-3 and J usage is TRBJ1-2, with D unclear. Germline CDR1 and CDR2: SGHTA and FQGTGA. Between the trimmed V and J ends, which lost 5 bases and 1 base, there was a span of 8 bases. The CDR3 totals 13 residues.